This TCR beta chain was identified in a study of cytomegalovirus exposure and HLA in healthy donors. Germline CDR1 is SGHTS and CDR2 is YDEGEE. The CDR3 runs 11 residues. The primer mix had 60 Vbeta and 13 Jbeta primers. Only in-frame clones appear in the TCRdb table, and some are missing; sequencing was by immunoSEQ multiplex PCR. The sample lists tens of thousands of clones; 6% to 9% were seen once. The source of this sequence is a man aged 45-65 years in good health and CMV-seronegative. Sequenced material: PBMCs. This chain joins TRBV5-8 and TRBJ2-5; D gene ambiguous. The J call may be faulty, since TRBJ2-7 better matches the DNA end. The CDR3 region is CASTVYAEQYF. The CDR3 DNA sequence: TGTGCCAGCACTGTTTATGCCGAGCAGTACTTC.